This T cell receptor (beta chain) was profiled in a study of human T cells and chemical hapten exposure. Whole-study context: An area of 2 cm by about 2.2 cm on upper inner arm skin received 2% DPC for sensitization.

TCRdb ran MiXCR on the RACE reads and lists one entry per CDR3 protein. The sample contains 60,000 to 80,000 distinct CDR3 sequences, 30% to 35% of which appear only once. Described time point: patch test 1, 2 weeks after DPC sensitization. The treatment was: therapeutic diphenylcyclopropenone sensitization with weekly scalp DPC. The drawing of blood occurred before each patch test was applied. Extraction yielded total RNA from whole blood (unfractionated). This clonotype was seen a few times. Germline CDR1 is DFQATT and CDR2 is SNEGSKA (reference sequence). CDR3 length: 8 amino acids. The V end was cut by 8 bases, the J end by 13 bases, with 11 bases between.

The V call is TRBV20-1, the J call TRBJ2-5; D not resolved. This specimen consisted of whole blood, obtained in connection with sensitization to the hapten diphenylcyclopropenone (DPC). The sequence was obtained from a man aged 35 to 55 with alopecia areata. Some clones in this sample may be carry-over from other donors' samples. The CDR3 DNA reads TGCAGTCTACCACCGTGGTACTTC. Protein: CSLPPWYF.